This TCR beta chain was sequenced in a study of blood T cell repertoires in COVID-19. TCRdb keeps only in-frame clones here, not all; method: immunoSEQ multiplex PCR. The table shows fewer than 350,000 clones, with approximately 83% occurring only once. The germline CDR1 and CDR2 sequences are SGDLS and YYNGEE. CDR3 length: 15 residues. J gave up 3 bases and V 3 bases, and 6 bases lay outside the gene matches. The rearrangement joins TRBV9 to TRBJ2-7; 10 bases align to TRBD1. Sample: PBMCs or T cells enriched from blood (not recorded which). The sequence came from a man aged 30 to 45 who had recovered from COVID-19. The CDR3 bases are TGTGCCAGCAGCGCCGGGACAGGGGAAATCTACGAGCAGTACTTC. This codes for CASSAGTGEIYEQYF.